This T cell receptor (beta chain) appears in the sequencing data of a study of CD4 T cells in relation to SARS-CoV-2 and coronaviruses. Study-wide results and limits: Monoreactive clones expanded significantly more to SARS-CoV-2 than crossreactive clones did. The cross-reactivity analysis covered only spike protein, not other viral proteins.

CDR1 and CDR2 from the germline V gene are SNHLY and FYNNEI. There are 12 residues in the CDR3. V lost 7 bases and J lost 5, with 11 bases in between. TCRdb keeps only in-frame clones here, not all; method: immunoSEQ multiplex PCR. The data show some 37,000 clones, 77% seen once. A note on this clone: The antigen is not known.

The sample consisted of memory CD4+ T cells from PBMCs, cultured in vitro. This chain links TRBV2 with TRBJ1-2; D is perhaps TRBD1 (5 bases). This clonotype was sampled from an adult with COVID-19. This chain's CDR3 is CASTQGWYGYTF. CDR3 DNA: TGTGCCAGCACTCAGGGTTGGTATGGCTACACCTTC.